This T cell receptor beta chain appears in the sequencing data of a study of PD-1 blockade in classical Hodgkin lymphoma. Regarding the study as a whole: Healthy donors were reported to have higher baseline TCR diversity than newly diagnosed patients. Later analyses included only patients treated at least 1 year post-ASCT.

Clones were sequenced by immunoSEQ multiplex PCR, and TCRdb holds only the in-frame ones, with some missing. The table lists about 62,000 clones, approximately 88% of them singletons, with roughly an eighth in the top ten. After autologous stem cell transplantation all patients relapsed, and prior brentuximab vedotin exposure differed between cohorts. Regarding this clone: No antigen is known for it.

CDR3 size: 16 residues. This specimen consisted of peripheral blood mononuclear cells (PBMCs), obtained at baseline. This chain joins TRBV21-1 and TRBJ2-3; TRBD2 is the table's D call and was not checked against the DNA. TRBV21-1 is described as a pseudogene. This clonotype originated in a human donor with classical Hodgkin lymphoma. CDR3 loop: CASSKRTSGGPYTQYF. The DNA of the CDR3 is TGTGCCAGCAGCAAAAGGACTAGCGGGGGCCCTTATACGCAGTATTTT.